The rows below give T cell receptor beta chains drawn from one sample of a study of blood T cells in healthy people across ages. TCRdb used MiXCR to reprocess the 5' RACE reads, holding one entry per CDR3 protein. Of over a million distinct CDR3 sequences in the sample, approximately 43% were seen once. Sequenced input: blood. The receptors stem from a young woman in good health. Both conserved end residues are part of each CDR3. A D gene is named only where the DNA matches it firmly. Clone size is stated in some rows and not others, as once, few, many or a class when expanded.

TRBJ2-1	.	.	TRBV5-1	TGCGCCAGCAGCTTTTTACTAGCCGCGAATGGTGCCTACAATGAGCAGTTCTTC	CASSFLLAANGAYNEQFF
TRBJ2-5	.	many	TRBV20-1	TGCAGTGCTAGTTTAAGCCGGGAGACCCAGTACTTC	CSASLSRETQYF
TRBJ1-1	.	once	TRBV4-3	TGCGCCAGCAGCCAAGTAAACAGGTCACGTCCTGAAGCTTTCTTT	CASSQVNRSRPEAFF
TRBJ1-2	.	few	TRBV7-9	TGTGCCAGCAGCTTTATCACAGACTATGGCTACACCTTC	CASSFITDYGYTF
TRBJ2-3	.	.	TRBV29-1	TGCAGCGTTGAGGAAGTCTCAGATACGCAGTATTTT	CSVEEVSDTQYF
TRBJ2-1	.	.	TRBV28	TGTGCCAGCACGTTGGGTGGGACAAGTTACAATGAGCAGTTCTTC	CASTLGGTSYNEQFF
TRBJ2-3	.	.	TRBV3-1	TGTGCCAGCAGCCAAGACCGTGGGGGGATCAGCACAGATACGCAGTATTTT	CASSQDRGGISTDTQYF
TRBJ2-1	.	.	TRBV9	TGTGCCAGCAGCGCCGCTCAACTCCCTATCGGATCCAATGAGCAGTTCTTC	CASSAAQLPIGSNEQFF
TRBJ2-7	.	few	TRBV3-1	TGTGCCAGCAGCCAAGAATACAGGTCCTACGAGCAGTACTTC	CASSQEYRSYEQYF
TRBJ2-7	.	.	TRBV5-6	TGTGCCAGCAGCTCCGCCCTTTCCGACGGGCAGTACTTC	CASSSALSDGQYF
TRBJ2-3	TRBD2	.	TRBV20-1	TGCAGTGCTAGAGATAGCGGGGTCACAGATACGCAGTATTTT	CSARDSGVTDTQYF
TRBJ2-7	TRBD1	.	TRBV5-6	TGTGCCAGCAGCTGGGACAGACATACCTACGAGCAGTACTTC	CASSWDRHTYEQYF
TRBJ2-3	TRBD1	.	TRBV27	TGTGCCAGCAGTTTATACAGGGGAATTGTCGCAGATACGCAGTATTTT	CASSLYRGIVADTQYF
TRBJ1-5	.	.	TRBV20-1	TGCAGTGCTAGAGTAAGGATTAGCAATCAGCCCCAGCATTTT	CSARVRISNQPQHF
TRBJ2-1	.	.	TRBV6-2/TRBV6-3	TGTGCCAGCAGTTACGTACGGCTCCAAGAGACCCAGTTCTTC	CASSYVRLQETQFF
TRBJ1-2	.	few	TRBV4-3	TGCGCCAGCAGCCAGCTCCGGGGGCTTAACTATGGCTACACCTTC	CASSQLRGLNYGYTF
TRBJ2-7	.	few	TRBV10-3	TGTGCCATCAGTGAGCGGGACTCAGTCGAGCAGTACTTC	CAISERDSVEQYF
TRBJ2-3	.	.	TRBV11-1	TGTGCCAGCAGCAGCGAAAGGGGGTCAGATACGCAGTATTTT	CASSSERGSDTQYF
TRBJ2-5	.	.	TRBV7-8	TGTGCCAGCAGGAAGACAAAAGAGACCCAGTACTTC	CASRKTKETQYF
TRBJ2-3	.	few	TRBV6-5	TGTGCCAGCAGCCTTCAGGGACCTAGCACAGATACGCAGTATTTT	CASSLQGPSTDTQYF
TRBJ1-6	TRBD1	.	TRBV7-8	TGTGCCAGCAGACCGACAGGGCCTTATTCACCCCTCCACTTT	CASRPTGPYSPLHF
TRBJ2-7	TRBD2	.	TRBV9	TGTGCCAGCAGCGGAGAGGGCGGGAGAGCTTACAATGAGCAGTACTTC	CASSGEGGRAYNEQYF
TRBJ2-7	.	many	TRBV7-6	TGTGCCAGCAGCCCCCTCGGGAGCTCCTACGAGCAGTACTTC	CASSPLGSSYEQYF
TRBJ1-1	.	.	TRBV6-5	TGTGCCAGCAGTTATAAAGGCACCTACACTGAAGCTTTCTTT	CASSYKGTYTEAFF
TRBJ2-5	.	few	TRBV5-1	TGCGCCAGCAGCTTGGATGGGAGAGGGGTAGAGACCCAGTACTTC	CASSLDGRGVETQYF
TRBJ1-5	TRBD1	.	TRBV19	TGTGCCAGTAGAACCCTTTACGACAGGGACAATCAGCCCCAGCATTTT	CASRTLYDRDNQPQHF
TRBJ2-2	.	.	TRBV20-1	TGCAGTGCTAGAGACCCCTTCTCGGGAAAGGAGCTGTTTTTT	CSARDPFSGKELFF
TRBJ2-7	TRBD2	.	TRBV7-2	TGTGCCAGCAGCTTATCCTTTCTGGGGACTAGCGGGTACAATGAGCAGTACTTC	CASSLSFLGTSGYNEQYF
TRBJ2-7	.	.	TRBV12-3/TRBV12-4	TGTGCCAGCAGTTCAAGGACATACTCCTACGAGCAGTACTTC	CASSSRTYSYEQYF
TRBJ2-3	TRBD2	.	TRBV6-2/TRBV6-3	TGTGCCAGCAGTTACCCCCGGACTAGCGCAGATACGCAGTATTTT	CASSYPRTSADTQYF
TRBJ2-7	.	many	TRBV7-2	TGTGTCAGTGGTGGGGGGCACGCCTACGAGCAGTACTTC	CVSGGGHAYEQYF
TRBJ2-1	TRBD2	once	TRBV24-1	TGTGCCACTAGGACTAGCGGGAGGGCCAATGAGCAGTTCTTC	CATRTSGRANEQFF
TRBJ2-5	.	.	TRBV11-3	TGTGCCAGCAGCTTAGCCCCAGGGTTCCGAGAGACCCAGTACTTC	CASSLAPGFRETQYF
TRBJ1-2	TRBD1	.	TRBV4-1	TGCGCCAGCAGCCAAGATAAGGGGGCTGGTAACTATGGCTACACCTTC	CASSQDKGAGNYGYTF
TRBJ2-1	.	few	TRBV11-2	TGTGCCAGCAGCTACGGAGGGAGGAGTGAGCAGTTCTTT	CASSYGGRSEQFF
TRBJ1-1	.	many	TRBV7-2	TGTGCCAGCAGCTTAGCGAGGGGTAACACTGAAGCTTTCTTT	CASSLARGNTEAFF
TRBJ2-3	.	.	TRBV20-1	TGCAGGGTTTTCGAAGCTTCCAGGGCGGATACGCAGTATTTT	CRVFEASRADTQYF
TRBJ2-1	.	.	TRBV6-2/TRBV6-3	TGTGCCAGCGGAAGAGGATTTACAAATGAGCAGTTCTTC	CASGRGFTNEQFF
TRBJ2-3	TRBD1	.	TRBV9	TGTGCCAGCAGCCTCCCGGACAGGGTTGGCACAGATACGCAGTATTTT	CASSLPDRVGTDTQYF
TRBJ2-1	.	few	TRBV2	TGTGCCAGCAGACACCGCGGGACCTATGAGCAGTTCTTC	CASRHRGTYEQFF